This entry describes one TCR beta chain. The antigen is not known. Libraries were prepared by immunoSEQ multiplex PCR; TCRdb keeps only in-frame clonotypes and omits some of them. In the table there are a few thousand clones, 64% of which are singletons. Germline assignment: CDR1 SNHLY and CDR2 FYNNEI. With V trimmed by 7 bases and J by 5 bases, 4 bases remained unmatched. The CDR3 length is 14 residues. This specimen comes from a study of early stage breast cancer tumors. Whole-study context: Most invasive tumors, about 70% of the 16, were ER+/PR+/HER2-. Each sample averaged around 9.4-fold read coverage.

Findings and caveats of the study: Blood repertoires resembled normal breast more than tumor. Tumors had about 2.3-fold higher T cell density than normal breast.

The genes are TRBV2 and TRBJ2-5; 13 positions agree with TRBD2. Input material: breast tumor tissue. The sequence was obtained from a person in their fifties or sixties with breast cancer. For the CDR3, the DNA is TGTGCCAGCAAACTAGCGGGGGGGCAGGAGACCCAGTACTTC. It translates to CASKLAGGQETQYF.